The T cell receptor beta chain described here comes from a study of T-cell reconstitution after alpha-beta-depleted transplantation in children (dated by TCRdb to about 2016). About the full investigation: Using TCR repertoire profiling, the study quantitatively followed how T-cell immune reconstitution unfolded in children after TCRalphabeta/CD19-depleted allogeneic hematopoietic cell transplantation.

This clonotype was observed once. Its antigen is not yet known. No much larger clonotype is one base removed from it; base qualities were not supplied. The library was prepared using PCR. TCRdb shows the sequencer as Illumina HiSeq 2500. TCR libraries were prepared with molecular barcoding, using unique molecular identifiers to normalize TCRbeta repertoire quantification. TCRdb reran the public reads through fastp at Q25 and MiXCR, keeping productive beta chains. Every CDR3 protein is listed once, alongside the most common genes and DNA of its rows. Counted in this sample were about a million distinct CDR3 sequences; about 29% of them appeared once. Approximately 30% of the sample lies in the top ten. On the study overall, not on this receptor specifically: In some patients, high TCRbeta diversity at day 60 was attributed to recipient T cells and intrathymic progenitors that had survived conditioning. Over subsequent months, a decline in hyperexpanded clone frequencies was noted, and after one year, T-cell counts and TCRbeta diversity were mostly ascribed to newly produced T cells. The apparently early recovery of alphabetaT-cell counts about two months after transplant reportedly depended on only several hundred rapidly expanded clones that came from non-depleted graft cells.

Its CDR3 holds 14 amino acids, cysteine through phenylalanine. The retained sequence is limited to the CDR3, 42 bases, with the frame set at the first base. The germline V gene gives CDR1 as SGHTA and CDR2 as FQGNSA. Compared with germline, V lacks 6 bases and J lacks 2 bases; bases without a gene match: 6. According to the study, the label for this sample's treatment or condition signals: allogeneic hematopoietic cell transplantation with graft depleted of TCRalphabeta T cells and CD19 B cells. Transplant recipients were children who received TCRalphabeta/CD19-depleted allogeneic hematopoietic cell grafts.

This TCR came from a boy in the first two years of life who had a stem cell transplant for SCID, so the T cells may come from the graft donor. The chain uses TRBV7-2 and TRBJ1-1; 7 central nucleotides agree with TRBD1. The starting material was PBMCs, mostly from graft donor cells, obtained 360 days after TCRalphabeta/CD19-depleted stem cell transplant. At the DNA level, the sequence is TGTGCCAGCAGACGAGGGGGCATCAACACTGAAGCTTTCTTT. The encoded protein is CASRRGGINTEAFF.